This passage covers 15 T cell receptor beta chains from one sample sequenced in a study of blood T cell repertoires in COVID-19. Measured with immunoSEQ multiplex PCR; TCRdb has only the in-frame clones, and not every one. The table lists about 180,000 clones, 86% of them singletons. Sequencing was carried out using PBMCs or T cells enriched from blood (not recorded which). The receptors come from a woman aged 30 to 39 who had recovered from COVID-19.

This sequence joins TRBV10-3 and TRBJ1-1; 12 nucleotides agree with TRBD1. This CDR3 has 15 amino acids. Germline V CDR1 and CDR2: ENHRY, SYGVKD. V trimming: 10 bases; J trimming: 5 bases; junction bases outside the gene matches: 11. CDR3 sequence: CATHNPGQGATEAFF. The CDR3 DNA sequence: TGTGCCACCCATAATCCGGGACAGGGGGCGACTGAAGCTTTCTTT.

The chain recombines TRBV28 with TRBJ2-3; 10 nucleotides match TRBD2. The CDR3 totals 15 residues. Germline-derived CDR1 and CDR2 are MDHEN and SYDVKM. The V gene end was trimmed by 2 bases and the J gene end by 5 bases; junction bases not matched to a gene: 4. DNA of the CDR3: TGTGCCAGCAGTTTACTAGCGGGAGCGGTAGATACGCAGTATTTT. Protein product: CASSLLAGAVDTQYF.

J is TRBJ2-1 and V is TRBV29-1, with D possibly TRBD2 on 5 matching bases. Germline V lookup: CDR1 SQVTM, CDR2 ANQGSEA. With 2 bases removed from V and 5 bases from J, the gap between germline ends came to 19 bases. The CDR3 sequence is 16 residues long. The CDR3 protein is CSVERWTRAANNEQFF. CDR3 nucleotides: TGCAGCGTTGAACGGTGGACGAGGGCAGCAAACAATGAGCAGTTCTTC.

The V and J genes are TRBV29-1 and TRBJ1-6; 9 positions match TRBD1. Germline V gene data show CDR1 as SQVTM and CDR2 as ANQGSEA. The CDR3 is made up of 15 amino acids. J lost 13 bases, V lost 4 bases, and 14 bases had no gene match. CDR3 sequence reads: CSVAFPGTGRSPLHF. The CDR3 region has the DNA TGCAGCGTTGCGTTCCCCGGGACAGGGAGATCTCCCCTCCACTTT.

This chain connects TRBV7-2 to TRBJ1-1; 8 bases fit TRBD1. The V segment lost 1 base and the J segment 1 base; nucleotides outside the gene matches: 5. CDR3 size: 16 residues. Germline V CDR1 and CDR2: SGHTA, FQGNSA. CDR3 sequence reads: CASSLVQGAGNTEAFF. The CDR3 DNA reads TGTGCCAGCAGCTTAGTTCAGGGGGCGGGGAACACTGAAGCTTTCTTT.

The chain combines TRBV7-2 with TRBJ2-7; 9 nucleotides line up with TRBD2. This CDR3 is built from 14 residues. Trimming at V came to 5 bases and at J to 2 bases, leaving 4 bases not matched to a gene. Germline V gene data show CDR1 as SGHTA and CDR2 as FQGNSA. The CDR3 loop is CASSPSGNPYEQYF. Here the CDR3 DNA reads TGTGCCAGCAGCCCTAGCGGGAACCCCTACGAGCAGTACTTC.

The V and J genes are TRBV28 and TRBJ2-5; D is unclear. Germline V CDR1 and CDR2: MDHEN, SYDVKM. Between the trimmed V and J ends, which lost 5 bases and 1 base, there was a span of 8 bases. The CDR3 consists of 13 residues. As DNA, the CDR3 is TGTGCCAGCAGTACCAGGTTCCAAGAGACCCAGTACTTC. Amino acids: CASSTRFQETQYF.

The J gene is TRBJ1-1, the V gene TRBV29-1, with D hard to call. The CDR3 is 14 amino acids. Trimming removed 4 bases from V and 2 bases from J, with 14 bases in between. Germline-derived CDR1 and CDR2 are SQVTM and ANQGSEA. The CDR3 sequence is CSVALMAFNTEAFF. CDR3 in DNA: TGCAGCGTTGCCCTTATGGCTTTTAACACTGAAGCTTTCTTT.

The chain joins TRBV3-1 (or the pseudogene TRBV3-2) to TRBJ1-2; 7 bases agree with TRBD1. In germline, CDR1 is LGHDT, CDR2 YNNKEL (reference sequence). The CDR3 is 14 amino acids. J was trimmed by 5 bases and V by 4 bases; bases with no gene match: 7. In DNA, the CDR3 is TGTGCCAGCAGCCCCTTGGGACAGCAGTATGGCTACACCTTC. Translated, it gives CASSPLGQQYGYTF.

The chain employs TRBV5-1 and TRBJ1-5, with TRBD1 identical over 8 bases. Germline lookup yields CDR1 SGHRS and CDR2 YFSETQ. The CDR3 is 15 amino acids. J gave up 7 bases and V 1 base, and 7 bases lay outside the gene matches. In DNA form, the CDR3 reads TGCGCCAGCAGCTTGTTACCGACAGGGGAACAGCCCCAGCATTTT. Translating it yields CASSLLPTGEQPQHF.

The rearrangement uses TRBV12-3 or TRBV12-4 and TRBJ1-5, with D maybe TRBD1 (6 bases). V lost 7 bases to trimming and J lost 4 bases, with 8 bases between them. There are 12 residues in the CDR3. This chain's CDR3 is CASTTGNQPQHF. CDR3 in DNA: TGTGCCAGCACCACAGGGAATCAGCCCCAGCATTTT.

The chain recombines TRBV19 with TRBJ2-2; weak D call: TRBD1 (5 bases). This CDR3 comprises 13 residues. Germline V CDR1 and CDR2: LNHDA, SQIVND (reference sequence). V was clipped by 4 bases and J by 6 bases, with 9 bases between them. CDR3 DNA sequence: TGTGCCAGTAGTACACAGGTAGCCGGGGAGCTGTTTTTT. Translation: CASSTQVAGELFF.

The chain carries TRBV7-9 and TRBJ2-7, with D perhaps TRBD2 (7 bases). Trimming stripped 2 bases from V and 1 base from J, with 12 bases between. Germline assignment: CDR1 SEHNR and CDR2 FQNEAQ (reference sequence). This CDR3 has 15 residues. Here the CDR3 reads CASSLRGTTSYEQYF. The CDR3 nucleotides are TGTGCCAGCAGCTTAAGGGGGACTACTTCCTACGAGCAGTACTTC.

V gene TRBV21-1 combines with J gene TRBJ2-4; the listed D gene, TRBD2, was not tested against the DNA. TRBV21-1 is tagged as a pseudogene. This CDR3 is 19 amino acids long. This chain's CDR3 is CASSNLAEYIILAKNIQYF. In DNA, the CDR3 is TGTGCCAGCAGCAATCTAGCGGAATACATAATATTAGCCAAAAACATTCAGTACTTC.

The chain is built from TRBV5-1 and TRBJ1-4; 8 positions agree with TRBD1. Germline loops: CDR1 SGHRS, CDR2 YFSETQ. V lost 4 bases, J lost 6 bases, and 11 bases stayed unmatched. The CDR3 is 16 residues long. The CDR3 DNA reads TGCGCCAGCAGCCAGACAGGGGAGACTTTGTATGAAAAACTGTTTTTT. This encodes CASSQTGETLYEKLFF.